A selection of T cell receptor beta chains follows, all from one sample in a study of CD8 T cells in Susac syndrome. TCRdb re-analysed the immunoSEQ multiplex PCR reads in MiXCR, keeping a single row per CDR3 protein. The profile shows around 130,000 distinct CDR3 sequences, around 80% of them singletons. The source material was CD8+ T cells from PBMCs. The receptor source for this set is a human donor with multiple sclerosis. Each CDR3 is given with its conserved first and last residue. The D gene is left open where the match is weak. Clone size is stated in some rows and not others, as once, few, many or a class when expanded.

D: TRBD2; J: TRBJ2-1; size: NA; V: TRBV12-5; CDR3: CASGSTGGPYNEQFF; DNA: TGTGCTAGTGGTTCTACGGGAGGACCCTACAATGAGCAGTTCTTC
D: TRBD2; J: TRBJ2-1; size: once; V: TRBV4-3; CDR3: CASSHGAAGPYNEQFF; DNA: TGCGCCAGCAGCCACGGCGCAGCGGGGCCCTACAATGAGCAGTTCTTC
D: TRBD2; J: TRBJ2-5; size: NA; V: TRBV5-1; CDR3: CASSHTGLAVQETQYF; DNA: TGCGCCAGCAGCCATACGGGACTAGCGGTCCAAGAGACCCAGTACTTC
D: TRBD1; J: TRBJ1-5; size: NA; V: TRBV19; CDR3: CASRERTGGTGEPQHF; DNA: TGTGCCAGTAGGGAACGGACAGGGGGCACGGGGGAGCCCCAGCATTTT
D: TRBD2; J: TRBJ2-3; size: NA; V: TRBV11-2; CDR3: CASSQLAGAGDTQYF; DNA: TGTGCCAGCAGCCAACTAGCGGGGGCCGGCGATACGCAGTATTTT
D: NA; J: TRBJ2-2; size: once; V: TRBV9; CDR3: CASSVGVRGNTGELFF; DNA: TGTGCCAGCAGCGTAGGGGTGCGGGGTAACACCGGGGAGCTGTTTTTT
D: NA; J: TRBJ1-1; size: NA; V: TRBV5-1; CDR3: CASSARFDDRRNTEAFF; DNA: TGCGCCAGCAGCGCCAGATTTGACGACAGGAGGAACACTGAAGCTTTCTTT
D: TRBD2; J: TRBJ2-1; size: NA; V: TRBV19; CDR3: CASSIETVGLAGLYNEQFF; DNA: TGTGCCAGTAGTATAGAGACCGTTGGACTAGCGGGACTCTACAATGAGCAGTTCTTC
D: NA; J: TRBJ2-7; size: NA; V: TRBV27; CDR3: CASSEGQSSYEQYF; DNA: TGTGCCAGCAGTGAGGGTCAGAGCTCCTACGAGCAGTACTTC
D: NA; J: TRBJ2-2; size: NA; V: TRBV12-3/TRBV12-4; CDR3: CASSNWDGFSNTGELFF; DNA: TGTGCCAGCAGCAACTGGGACGGATTTTCGAACACCGGGGAGCTGTTTTTT
D: NA; J: TRBJ1-1; size: NA; V: TRBV7-9; CDR3: CASSWDGTEAFF; DNA: TGTGCCAGCAGCTGGGATGGCACTGAAGCTTTCTTT
D: NA; J: TRBJ1-2; size: NA; V: TRBV30; CDR3: CAWRQYYGYTF; DNA: TGTGCCTGGAGGCAGTATTATGGCTACACCTTC
D: TRBD2; J: TRBJ2-3; size: NA; V: TRBV4-1; CDR3: CASSHGAGANTQYF; DNA: TGCGCCAGCAGCCACGGGGCGGGAGCAAATACGCAGTATTTT
D: NA; J: TRBJ2-1; size: NA; V: TRBV12-3/TRBV12-4; CDR3: CASSWSNGGYNEQFF; DNA: TGTGCCAGCAGCTGGTCTAATGGGGGCTACAATGAGCAGTTCTTC
D: NA; J: TRBJ2-2; size: NA; V: TRBV5-4; CDR3: CATSQGNTGELFF; DNA: TGTGCCACGTCCCAGGGCAACACCGGGGAGCTGTTTTTT
D: TRBD2; J: TRBJ2-1; size: NA; V: TRBV7-9; CDR3: CASSLGSGGEQFF; DNA: TGTGCCAGCAGCCTGGGATCGGGGGGTGAGCAGTTCTTC
D: NA; J: TRBJ1-3; size: NA; V: TRBV6-5; CDR3: CASSHRYGLSGNTIYF; DNA: TGTGCCAGCAGTCACCGTTACGGGCTCTCTGGAAACACCATATATTTT
D: NA; J: TRBJ1-1; size: many; V: TRBV7-9; CDR3: CASRLYWMEAFF; DNA: TGTGCCAGCAGACTATATTGGATGGAAGCTTTCTTT
D: TRBD1; J: TRBJ2-7; size: NA; V: TRBV5-1; CDR3: CASSSDRENLYEQYF; DNA: TGCGCCAGCAGCTCGGACAGGGAGAATCTTTACGAGCAGTACTTC
D: NA; J: TRBJ1-1; size: NA; V: TRBV5-6; CDR3: CASSGDVNTEAFF; DNA: TGTGCCAGCAGCGGGGACGTGAACACTGAAGCTTTCTTT
D: NA; J: TRBJ2-3; size: NA; V: TRBV6-5; CDR3: CASKACTDTQYF; DNA: TGTGCCAGCAAAGCGTGCACAGATACGCAGTATTTT
D: NA; J: TRBJ2-5; size: NA; V: TRBV12-3/TRBV12-4; CDR3: CASGSEPYGETQYF; DNA: TGTGCCAGCGGGAGCGAGCCCTACGGAGAGACCCAGTACTTC
D: NA; J: TRBJ1-1; size: once; V: TRBV27; CDR3: CASSLRGLSEAFF; DNA: TGTGCCAGCAGTTTGCGGGGTCTTTCTGAAGCTTTCTTT
D: NA; J: TRBJ2-6; size: once; V: TRBV19; CDR3: CASSMGERSGANVLTF; DNA: TGTGCCAGTAGTATGGGCGAACGATCTGGGGCCAACGTCCTGACTTTC